The present T cell receptor beta chain was sequenced within a study of neurological immune-mediated disorders. This clonotype came up many times. Germline CDR1 MDHEN, CDR2 SYDVKM. This CDR3 is 12 amino acids long. The ends were cut back, 6 bases at V and 7 bases at J, with 12 bases in the middle. The time point here: technical triplicate 3. Where libraries were unsorted, they were derived from 2 million PBMCs stored at -80 degrees C. The team produced cDNA through 5'RACE using 10-nucleotide random UMIs. TCRdb reprocessed the 5' RACE reads via MiXCR and lists one record per CDR3 protein. Here the sample spans about 44,000 distinct CDR3 sequences, approximately 21% being singletons.

The V call is TRBV28, the J call TRBJ2-5; D is perhaps TRBD2 (5 bases). Specimen: PBMCs. The TCR comes from a man in his sixties with HTLV-1-associated myelopathy (HAM/TSP). In nucleotides, the CDR3 is TGTGCCAGCAGCGACCAACGGGGGACCCAGTACTTC. As protein: CASSDQRGTQYF.